Given below is one T cell receptor beta chain in context. Its antigen remains unidentified. A much larger clone lies a single base off, so this may be a read error. Roughly 10 milliliters was the volume of peripheral blood drawn from each donor. The entry originates in a study of blood T cells in healthy people across ages. Across the whole study: Roughly one uniquely barcoded beta molecule per two T cells was captured. Study-level findings and limits: The study regarded diversity estimates from one million T cells as underestimates. It was not possible, with unsorted PBMCs, to conclusively compare naive and antigen-experienced cells.

CDR3 length equals 16 residues. V gave up 0 bases and J gave up 0 bases, with 6 bases separating them. CDR1 and CDR2 from the germline V gene are ENHRY and SYGVKD. Next came a second PCR, run for about 7 to 12 cycles, which used a sample-barcoded 5' primer along with a J-beta primer mix. TCRdb redid the calling of the 5' RACE reads with MiXCR, one entry per CDR3 protein. The sample holds about 800,000 distinct CDR3 sequences, nearly 60% seen once. This TCR derives from a man aged 30-40 years in good health. This chain joins TRBV10-3 and TRBJ2-6; D is unclear. Sequencing used blood. The CDR3 protein is CAISESVGSGANVLTF. The CDR3, as DNA: TGTGCCATCAGTGAGTCGGTAGGCTCTGGGGCCAACGTCCTGACTTTC.